This passage covers 17 T cell receptor beta chains from one sample sequenced in a study of post-analysis software for immune sequencing data. Built from TCR beta cDNA, the libraries had unique molecular identifiers in them. TCRdb analysed the PCR reads with MiXCR anew, one entry per CDR3 protein. The sample yields 650,000 to 850,000 distinct CDR3 sequences, approximately 50% seen once. Their cognate antigens are unknown. Findings of the study overall: Controls showed lower frequencies than patients for roughly 5 TRBV segments, and TRBV5-6, TRBV5-1 and TRBV20-1 were among these.

The sequenced sample consisted of blood. These receptors were taken from a girl aged 10 to 17 with multiple sclerosis.

This rearrangement joins TRBV25-1 to TRBJ2-7; no firm D call. Germline V gene sequence: CDR1 MGHDK, CDR2 SYGVNS. V was cut by 2 bases and J by 5 bases, with 10 bases left in between. This CDR3 region has 13 residues. The CDR3 sequence is CASSEQTSHEQYF. In nucleotides, the CDR3 is TGTGCCAGCAGTGAACAAACATCCCACGAGCAGTACTTC.

The chain employs TRBV5-1 and TRBJ2-1, with 7 bases that match TRBD2. The CDR3 contains 13 residues. The V gene's germline CDR1 is SGHRS and CDR2 YFSETQ. Unmatched junction bases numbered 3, after V lost 3 bases and J lost 6 bases. The CDR3 nucleotides are TGCGCCAGCAGCTCCCCGGGGGGCAATGAGCAGTTCTTC. Translating it yields CASSSPGGNEQFF.

The chain combines TRBV6-2 or TRBV6-3 with TRBJ2-7; perhaps TRBD2 as D (5 bases). This CDR3 is 11 amino acids long. V was pared by 5 bases and J by 10 bases, with 12 bases between. From germline, CDR1 is MNHEY and CDR2 SVGEGT. The CDR3, as DNA: TGTGCCAGCAGTCAGACTAAGGGCCAGTACTTC. Translated, it gives CASSQTKGQYF.

This chain uses TRBV29-1 with TRBJ2-3; the match to TRBD1 covers 9 bases. With 4 bases clipped from V and 5 bases from J, the junction kept 7 bases outside the gene matches. The CDR3 loop spans 14 amino acids. The germline V gene encodes CDR1 SQVTM and CDR2 ANQGSEA. The CDR3 loop is CSVVGGQGRDTQYF. For the CDR3, the DNA is TGCAGCGTTGTCGGTGGACAGGGGAGAGATACGCAGTATTTT.

The chain combines TRBV12-3 or TRBV12-4 with TRBJ2-1; 11 positions match TRBD2. This CDR3 contains 17 residues. V gave up 5 bases and J gave up 8 bases; unmatched junction bases: 14. CDR3 sequence reads: CASSEGSGRAGRDEQFF. CDR3 DNA sequence: TGTGCCAGCAGTGAAGGTAGCGGGAGGGCAGGTAGGGATGAGCAGTTCTTC.

The chain is built from TRBV6-2 or TRBV6-3 and TRBJ2-7, with TRBD1 identical over 9 bases. The trim removed 10 bases at V and 0 bases at J, leaving 4 bases unmatched. The CDR3 is 13 residues long. CDR1 is MNHEY, CDR2 SVGEGT, per germline. DNA for the CDR3: TGTGCCATCGGACAGGGGTTCTCCTACGAGCAGTACTTC. This encodes CAIGQGFSYEQYF.

This clonotype was seen a handful of times. The rearrangement joins TRBV20-1 to TRBJ2-5; D remains ambiguous. The CDR3 consists of 15 residues. Trimming stripped 6 bases from V and 2 bases from J, with 19 bases between. The germline gives CDR1 DFQATT, CDR2 SNEGSKA (reference sequence). The CDR3 sequence is CSASRRNSFQETQYF. The CDR3 region has the DNA TGCAGTGCCTCACGGCGAAACAGTTTTCAAGAGACCCAGTACTTC.

V is TRBV6-1 and J is TRBJ2-1; TRBD2 agrees at 7 bases. CDR1 and CDR2 (germline): MNHNS, SASEGT. The J segment lost 2 bases and the V segment lost 4 bases, leaving 5 bases of the junction unmatched. The CDR3 consists of 15 residues. The CDR3 nucleotides are TGTGCCAGCAGTGCCCTAGCGGAGACCTACAATGAGCAGTTCTTC. Translation: CASSALAETYNEQFF.

The chain is built from TRBV15 and TRBJ2-5, with 10 bases fitting TRBD2. Judging by the DNA end, TRBJ2-4 fits better; the J call may be wrong. This CDR3 region has 20 residues. Looked up from germline, CDR1 is LNHNV and CDR2 is YYDKDF (reference sequence). The CDR3 region has the DNA TGTGCCACCAGCAGAGATGCCAGGGGGAGTCGGAGCGGGAGGGAAAACATTCAGTACTTC. Translated: CATSRDARGSRSGRENIQYF.

The chain links TRBV4-2 to TRBJ1-1, with D possibly matching TRBD1 (6 bases). Trimming took off 3 bases at V and 5 bases at J, with 16 bases between the two ends. The germline CDR1 and CDR2 sequences are LGHNA and YNFKEQ. The CDR3 consists of 15 residues. The CDR3 DNA reads as TGTGCCAGCAGCCAGGTACAGGGTGTAGGGACTGAAGCTTTCTTT. This translates into CASSQVQGVGTEAFF.

The chain carries TRBV7-2 and TRBJ2-1, with 10 positions matching TRBD2. Unmatched junction bases numbered 23, after V lost 3 bases and J lost 9 bases. The CDR3 has 20 residues. CDR1 and CDR2 from the germline V gene are SGHTA and FQGNSA. Here the CDR3 reads CASSLFLLGLGLAEGGEQFF. The CDR3, as DNA: TGTGCCAGCAGCTTGTTCCTTCTGGGGCTTGGACTAGCGGAGGGGGGTGAGCAGTTCTTC.

This clonotype was seen a handful of times. The V call is TRBV5-1, the J call TRBJ1-1; 8 bases are a match to TRBD1. Germline CDR1 reads SGHRS; CDR2 reads YFSETQ. The ends lost 4 bases at V and 0 bases at J; junction bases unmatched: 5. This CDR3 region has 15 residues. In DNA, the CDR3 is TGCGCCAGCAGCGTGACAGGGGCTATGAACACTGAAGCTTTCTTT. Protein product: CASSVTGAMNTEAFF.

This sequence joins TRBV20-1 and TRBJ1-2, with 9 positions matching TRBD1. The CDR3 runs to 17 residues. Germline trimming cut 4 bases from V and 0 bases from J; bases unmatched to any gene: 12. The germline gives CDR1 DFQATT, CDR2 SNEGSKA (reference sequence). The CDR3 region is CSATGRDREGTNYGYTF. CDR3 bases: TGCAGTGCTACCGGACGGGACAGGGAGGGAACTAACTATGGCTACACCTTC.

J is TRBJ2-3 and V is TRBV4-2; D is undetermined. Trimming shortened V by 4 bases and J by 3 bases, and 11 bases separated the two germline ends. Germline values: CDR1 LGHNA, CDR2 YNFKEQ. The CDR3 is made up of 14 amino acids. The chain's CDR3 is CASSPEFGTDTQYF. DNA for the CDR3: TGTGCCAGCAGCCCCGAGTTCGGGACAGATACGCAGTATTTT.

The chain has TRBV5-1 and TRBJ2-1; maybe TRBD2 (6 bases). The CDR3 is 12 amino acids. Per germline, CDR1 SGHRS and CDR2 YFSETQ. The germline V and J ends were trimmed by 2 bases and 7 bases, with 7 bases remaining between them. CDR3: CASSFGRNEQFF. The CDR3 DNA sequence: TGCGCCAGCAGCTTTGGGAGGAATGAGCAGTTCTTC.

The chain carries TRBV18 and TRBJ2-1; D uncertain. The CDR3 totals 14 residues. Per the germline V gene, CDR1 is KGHSH and CDR2 is LQKENI. V shed 3 bases and J shed 2 bases, with 8 bases lying between them. In nucleotides, the CDR3 is TGTGCCAGCTCACCGACCGTCCCCTACAATGAGCAGTTCTTC. Amino acids: CASSPTVPYNEQFF.

This sequence joins TRBV20-1 and TRBJ2-4; 12 nucleotides agree with TRBD2. The germline CDR1 and CDR2 sequences are DFQATT and SNEGSKA (reference sequence). The V and J ends lost 1 base and 3 bases, in that order; junction bases with no gene match: 4. This CDR3 is built from 16 residues. CDR3 sequence: CSARGGLAGIKNIQYF. The CDR3 DNA sequence: TGCAGTGCTAGAGGTGGACTAGCGGGGATCAAAAACATTCAGTACTTC.